This passage covers 18 T cell receptor beta chains from one sample sequenced in a study of blood T cell repertoires in COVID-19. Clones were read by immunoSEQ multiplex PCR, and TCRdb kept only the in-frame ones, dropping some. The data show approximately 300,000 clones, roughly 90% seen once. The specimen sequenced was PBMCs or T cells enriched from blood (not recorded which). The receptor set was obtained from a man aged 60-69 years who had recovered from COVID-19.

This clone is a singleton in its sample. The chain combines TRBV7-9 with TRBJ1-1; TRBD1 aligns across 7 bases. V lost 6 bases and J lost 3; bases outside the gene matches: 7. CDR1 and CDR2 from the germline V gene are SEHNR and FQNEAQ (reference sequence). The CDR3 consists of 14 residues. The CDR3 DNA is TGTGCCAGCAGTCGGGACAGCATCGACACTGAAGCTTTCTTT. Translated: CASSRDSIDTEAFF.

For the CDR3, the DNA is TGTGCCACCAGTGATCCAGGAAGCGGGAGGGGGAACAATGAGCAGTTCTTC. Protein product: CATSDPGSGRGNNEQFF. The chain has TRBV24-1 and TRBJ2-1; 10 bases align to TRBD2. Germline V lookup: CDR1 KGHDR, CDR2 SFDVKD. The CDR3 is 17 residues long. V was pared by 3 bases and J by 5 bases, with 9 bases of the junction left unmatched.

This rearrangement joins TRBV29-1 to TRBJ1-2, with 9 bases matching TRBD1. Unmatched junction bases numbered 7, after V lost 0 bases and J lost 5 bases. Germline lookup yields CDR1 SQVTM and CDR2 ANQGSEA. There are 15 residues in the CDR3. CDR3 nucleotides: TGCAGCGTTGAAGACATACAGGGGGCGTGGTATGGCTACACCTTC. It translates to CSVEDIQGAWYGYTF. The whole variable domain, remainder taken from reference TRBV29-1 and TRBJ1-2, is SAVISQKPSRDICQRGTSLTIQCQVDSQVTMMFWYRQQPGQSLTLIATANQGSEATYESGFVIDKFPISRPNLTFSTLTVSNMSPEDSSIYLCSVEDIQGAWYGYTFGSGTRLTVV.

V gene TRBV9 combines with J gene TRBJ2-3, with D maybe TRBD1 (7 bases). Trimming pared 6 bases from V and 2 bases from J, leaving 13 bases between. Germline V gene sequence: CDR1 SGDLS, CDR2 YYNGEE. The CDR3 runs 14 residues. CDR3 loop: CASKEGAFTDTQYF. CDR3 nucleotides: TGTGCCAGCAAGGAGGGGGCCTTCACAGATACGCAGTATTTT.

V is TRBV25-1 and J is TRBJ2-2; 9 positions agree with TRBD1. The CDR3 has 13 residues. Germline CDR1 is MGHDK and CDR2 is SYGVNS. The V segment lost 7 bases and the J segment 6 bases; nucleotides outside the gene matches: 3. CDR3 amino acids: CASTGQGAGELFF. As DNA, the CDR3 is TGTGCCAGCACGGGACAGGGCGCCGGGGAGCTGTTTTTT. Full variable domain (rest looked up from reference TRBV25-1 and TRBJ2-2): EADIYQTPRYLVIGTGKKITLECSQTMGHDKMYWYQQDPGMELHLIHYSYGVNSTEKGDLSSESTVSRIRTEHFPLTLESARPSHTSQYLCASTGQGAGELFFGEGSRLTVL.

The V call is TRBV5-8, the J call TRBJ1-4; 7 bases are shared with TRBD1. Germline trimming cut 1 base from V and 5 bases from J; bases unmatched to any gene: 2. The germline CDR1 and CDR2 sequences are SGHTS and YDEGEE. The CDR3 runs 14 residues. The CDR3 region has the DNA TGTGCCAGCAGCTTGCCAGGGGGGAATGAAAAACTGTTTTTT. Protein product: CASSLPGGNEKLFF.

This chain connects TRBV5-5 to TRBJ2-2; TRBD1 agrees at 9 bases. The V segment lost 4 bases and the J segment 4 bases; nucleotides outside the gene matches: 8. This CDR3 is built from 16 residues. Germline lookup yields CDR1 SGHKS and CDR2 YYEKEE (reference sequence). CDR3 DNA sequence: TGTGCCAGCAGCAGGGGCGACAGGGGGAGCACCGGGGAGCTGTTTTTT. This gives the protein CASSRGDRGSTGELFF.

This rearrangement joins TRBV19 to TRBJ1-5; 8 bases map to TRBD1. The CDR3 loop spans 15 amino acids. Unmatched junction bases numbered 6, after V lost 3 bases and J lost 5 bases. CDR1 is LNHDA and CDR2 is SQIVND in the germline V gene (reference sequence). The CDR3 nucleotides are TGTGCCAGTAGTATGGACCGGACAGGGTATCAGCCCCAGCATTTT. This sequence encodes CASSMDRTGYQPQHF.

V is TRBV6-2 or TRBV6-3 and J is TRBJ1-4, with a weak D call TRBD1 (5 bases). The CDR3 is 14 residues long. V was shortened by 5 bases and J by 6 bases, with 13 bases between the two germline ends. Germline values: CDR1 MNHEY, CDR2 SVGEGT. DNA of the CDR3: TGTGCCAGCAGTAGGACAATCAAACATGAAAAACTGTTTTTT. Its protein product is CASSRTIKHEKLFF.

A note on this clone: Other DNA sequences from this sample encode an identical CDR3 as well. The J gene is TRBJ1-1, the V gene TRBV6-5; D gene ambiguous. CDR1 and CDR2 from the germline V gene are MNHEY and SVGAGI. The V end was cut by 2 bases, the J end by 1 base, with 5 bases between. The CDR3 totals 13 residues. This CDR3 reads CASSYNRNTEAFF. In DNA form, the CDR3 reads TGTGCCAGCAGTTACAACAGGAACACTGAAGCTTTCTTT.

This rearrangement joins TRBV9 to TRBJ1-1; D not resolved. V gave up 3 bases and J gave up 0 bases, with 9 bases separating them. Germline lookup yields CDR1 SGDLS and CDR2 YYNGEE. This CDR3 is built from 14 residues. CDR3 sequence: CASSDPSLNTEAFF. CDR3 nucleotide sequence: TGTGCCAGCAGCGACCCAAGCTTGAACACTGAAGCTTTCTTT.

This rearrangement joins TRBV5-1 to TRBJ2-1; D not certain. Trimming pared 0 bases from V and 2 bases from J, leaving 9 bases between. The CDR3 sequence is 15 residues long. Germline V gene sequence: CDR1 SGHRS, CDR2 YFSETQ. CDR3 region: CASSLEWRTYNEQFF. Here the CDR3 DNA reads TGCGCCAGCAGCTTGGAATGGAGAACCTACAATGAGCAGTTCTTC.

This sequence joins TRBV4-3 and TRBJ1-1; 7 bases align to TRBD1. The ends lost 4 bases at V and 2 bases at J; junction bases unmatched: 4. Germline V gene data show CDR1 as LGHNA and CDR2 as YSLEER. This CDR3 is built from 14 residues. CDR3 sequence: CASSLGTANTEAFF. The DNA of the CDR3 is TGCGCCAGCAGCCTCGGGACAGCTAACACTGAAGCTTTCTTT.

This sequence joins TRBV5-1 and TRBJ2-1, with 7 bases fitting TRBD2. CDR1 is SGHRS, CDR2 YFSETQ, per germline. The CDR3 totals 17 residues. Trimming removed 2 bases from V and 0 bases from J; junction bases left unmatched: 8. This CDR3 reads CASSFSLASSSYNEQFF. The CDR3 DNA is TGCGCCAGCAGCTTTTCACTAGCGTCTAGCTCCTACAATGAGCAGTTCTTC.

The gene calls are TRBV5-1 and TRBJ1-3; D call uncertain. The CDR3 contains 13 residues. Germline lookup yields CDR1 SGHRS and CDR2 YFSETQ. V was shortened by 0 bases and J by 9 bases, with 10 bases between the two germline ends. CDR3 DNA sequence: TGCGCCAGCAGCTTGGCGGGGATGAGCACCATATATTTT. The encoded protein is CASSLAGMSTIYF.

The chain couples TRBV9 to TRBJ1-5; no clear D gene. The germline gives CDR1 SGDLS, CDR2 YYNGEE. This CDR3 has 13 residues. V lost 4 bases to trimming and J lost 9 bases, with 14 bases between them. DNA for the CDR3: TGTGCCAGCAGCCAGAGCCTAGAGGCGCCCCAGCATTTT. This translates into CASSQSLEAPQHF.

The CDR3, as DNA: TGTGCCAGCTGGGGAGAGGGTACCTACGAGCAGTACTTC. It specifies CASWGEGTYEQYF. The gene calls are TRBV2 and TRBJ2-7, with D maybe TRBD2 (5 bases). Germline V CDR1 and CDR2: SNHLY, FYNNEI. V dropped 8 bases and J dropped 2 bases, with 13 bases sitting between them. The CDR3 extends over 13 amino acids.

V usage is TRBV4-1 and J usage is TRBJ1-4, with D possibly matching TRBD1 (5 bases). The CDR3 consists of 14 residues. Germline V gene data show CDR1 as MGHRA and CDR2 as YSYEKL. The V and J ends lost 1 base and 16 bases respectively, with 19 bases between them. CDR3 loop: CASSQAWLRQPPFF. The CDR3 DNA follows: TGCGCCAGCAGCCAAGCGTGGTTGAGACAGCCCCCGTTTTTT.